The following is a T cell receptor (beta chain) sequence with its context. Antigen: not known. This specimen belongs to a study of blood T cells in healthy people across ages. A second about 7 to 12 cycle PCR used barcoded and J-beta primers. From the 5' RACE reads, TCRdb called clonotypes with MiXCR, one entry per CDR3 protein. In the table there are around 1,600,000 distinct CDR3 sequences, approximately 39% of which are singletons. Germline lookup yields CDR1 DFQATT and CDR2 SNEGSKA (reference sequence). The CDR3 covers 16 residues. Trimming pared 8 bases from V and 0 bases from J, leaving 17 bases between. Researchers report isolating at least 6 million PBMCs per sample. Study-wide results and limits: Age brought a roughly linear fall in TCR beta diversity measured per million T cells. In these data, TCR beta diversity tracked strongly with naive T cell percentage. Diversity figures based on one million T cells were deemed too low.

The chain employs TRBV20-1 and TRBJ2-6; D is unresolved. Sequencing used blood. The clonotype was recovered from a woman under 30 in good health. The CDR3 loop is CSTKVFSGSGANVLTF. In DNA form, the CDR3 reads TGCAGTACTAAGGTTTTTTCAGGCTCTGGGGCCAACGTCCTGACTTTC.